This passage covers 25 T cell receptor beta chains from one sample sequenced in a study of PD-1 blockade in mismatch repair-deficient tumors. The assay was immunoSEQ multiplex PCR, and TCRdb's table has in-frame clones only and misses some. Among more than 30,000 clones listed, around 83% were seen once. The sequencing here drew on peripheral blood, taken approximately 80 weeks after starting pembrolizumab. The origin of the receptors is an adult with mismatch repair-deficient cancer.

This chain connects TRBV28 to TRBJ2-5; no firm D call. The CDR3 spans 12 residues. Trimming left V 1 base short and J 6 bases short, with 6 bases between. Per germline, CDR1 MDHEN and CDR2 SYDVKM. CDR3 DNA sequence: TGTGCCAGCAGTTTATCCCCCCAGACCCAGTACTTC. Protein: CASSLSPQTQYF.

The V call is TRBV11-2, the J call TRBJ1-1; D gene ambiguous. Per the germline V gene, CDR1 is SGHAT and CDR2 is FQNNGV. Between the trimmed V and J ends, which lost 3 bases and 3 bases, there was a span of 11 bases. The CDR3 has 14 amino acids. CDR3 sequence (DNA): TGTGCCAGCAGCTTCGAGACCTTCTACACTGAAGCTTTCTTT. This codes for CASSFETFYTEAFF.

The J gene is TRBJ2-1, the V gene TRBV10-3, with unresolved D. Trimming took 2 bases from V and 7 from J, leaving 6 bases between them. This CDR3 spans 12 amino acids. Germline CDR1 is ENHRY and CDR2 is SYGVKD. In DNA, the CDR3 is TGTGCCATCAGTGAGACCCCGAATGAGCAGTTCTTC. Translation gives CAISETPNEQFF.

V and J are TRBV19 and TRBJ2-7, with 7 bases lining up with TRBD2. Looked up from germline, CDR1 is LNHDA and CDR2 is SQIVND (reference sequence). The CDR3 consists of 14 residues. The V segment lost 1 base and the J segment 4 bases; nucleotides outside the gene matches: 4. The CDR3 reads CASSIAPGGYEQYF. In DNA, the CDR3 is TGTGCCAGTAGTATAGCCCCGGGGGGATACGAGCAGTACTTC.

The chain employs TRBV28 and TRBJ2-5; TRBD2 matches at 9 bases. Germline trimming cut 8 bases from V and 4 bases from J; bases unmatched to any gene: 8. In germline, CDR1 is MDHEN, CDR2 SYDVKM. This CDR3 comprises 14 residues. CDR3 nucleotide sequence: TGTGCCAGCGGAGATTTAGCGGGAGTAGAGACCCAGTACTTC. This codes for CASGDLAGVETQYF.

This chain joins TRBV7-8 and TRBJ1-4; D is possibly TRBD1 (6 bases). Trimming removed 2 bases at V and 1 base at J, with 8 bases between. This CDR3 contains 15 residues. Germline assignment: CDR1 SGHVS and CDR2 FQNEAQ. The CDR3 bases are TGTGCCAGCAGCTTACAGGGGAAAACTAATGAAAAACTGTTTTTT. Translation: CASSLQGKTNEKLFF.

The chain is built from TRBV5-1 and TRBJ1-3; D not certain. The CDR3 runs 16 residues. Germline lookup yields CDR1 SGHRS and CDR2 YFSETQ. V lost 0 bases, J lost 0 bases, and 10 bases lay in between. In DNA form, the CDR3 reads TGCGCCAGCAGCTTGGAGGCCCCGACCTCTGGAAACACCATATATTTT. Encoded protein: CASSLEAPTSGNTIYF. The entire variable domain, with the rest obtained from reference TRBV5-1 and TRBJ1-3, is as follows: KAGVTQTPRYLIKTRGQQVTLSCSPISGHRSVSWYQQTPGQGLQFLFEYFSETQRNKGNFPGRFSGRQFSNSRSEMNVSTLELGDSALYLCASSLEAPTSGNTIYFGEGSWLTVV.

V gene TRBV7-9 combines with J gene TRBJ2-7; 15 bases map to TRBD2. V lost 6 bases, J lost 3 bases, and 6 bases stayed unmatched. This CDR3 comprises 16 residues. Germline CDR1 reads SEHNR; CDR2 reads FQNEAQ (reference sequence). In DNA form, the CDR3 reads TGTGCCAGCAGTCCCCCGGGACTAGCGGGAGGCTACGAGCAGTACTTC. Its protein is CASSPPGLAGGYEQYF.

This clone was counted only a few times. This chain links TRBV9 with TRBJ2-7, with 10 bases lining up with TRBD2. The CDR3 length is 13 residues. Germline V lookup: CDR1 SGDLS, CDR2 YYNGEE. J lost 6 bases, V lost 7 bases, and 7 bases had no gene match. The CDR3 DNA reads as TGTGCCAGCTCCGGGACTAGCGTCTCCGAGCAGTACTTC. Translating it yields CASSGTSVSEQYF.

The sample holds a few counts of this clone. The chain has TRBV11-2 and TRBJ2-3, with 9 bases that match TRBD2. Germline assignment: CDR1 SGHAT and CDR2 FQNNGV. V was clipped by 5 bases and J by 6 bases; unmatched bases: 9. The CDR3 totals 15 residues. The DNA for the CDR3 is TGTGCCAGCAGCCTCTCAGATAGCGGGAGTGATACGCAGTATTTT. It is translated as CASSLSDSGSDTQYF.

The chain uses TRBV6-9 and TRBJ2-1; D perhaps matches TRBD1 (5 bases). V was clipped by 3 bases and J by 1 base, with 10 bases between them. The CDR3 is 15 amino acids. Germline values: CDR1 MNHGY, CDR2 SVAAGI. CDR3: CASSYLDSSYNEQFF. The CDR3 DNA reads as TGTGCCAGCAGTTACCTCGACAGTTCCTACAATGAGCAGTTCTTC.

The CDR3 here is CAWSFGGHNEQFF. CDR3 sequence (DNA): TGTGCCTGGAGTTTTGGAGGCCACAATGAGCAGTTCTTC. V usage is TRBV30 and J usage is TRBJ2-1; D perhaps matches TRBD2 (5 bases). The germline gives CDR1 GTSNPN, CDR2 SVGIG (reference sequence). This CDR3 comprises 13 residues. V lost 2 bases and J lost 5, with 10 bases in between. The whole variable domain, remainder taken from reference TRBV30 and TRBJ2-1, is SQTIHQWPATLVQPVGSPLSLECTVEGTSNPNLYWYRQAAGRGLQLLFYSVGIGQISSEVPQNLSASRPQDRQFILSSKKLLLSDSGFYLCAWSFGGHNEQFFGPGTRLTVL.

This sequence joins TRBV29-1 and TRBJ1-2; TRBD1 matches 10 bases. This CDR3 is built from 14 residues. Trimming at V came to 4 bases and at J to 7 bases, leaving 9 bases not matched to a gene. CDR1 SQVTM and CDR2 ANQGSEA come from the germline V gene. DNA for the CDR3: TGCAGCGTTGCTGAGTTAGGGACAGGGGCTGGCTACACCTTC. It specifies CSVAELGTGAGYTF.

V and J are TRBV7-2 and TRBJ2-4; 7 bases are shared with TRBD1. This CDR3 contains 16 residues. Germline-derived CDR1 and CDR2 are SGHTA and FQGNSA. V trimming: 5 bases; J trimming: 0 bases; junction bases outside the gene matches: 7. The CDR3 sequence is CASSETGRLAKNIQYF. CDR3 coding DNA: TGTGCCAGCAGCGAGACAGGGCGACTAGCCAAAAACATTCAGTACTTC.

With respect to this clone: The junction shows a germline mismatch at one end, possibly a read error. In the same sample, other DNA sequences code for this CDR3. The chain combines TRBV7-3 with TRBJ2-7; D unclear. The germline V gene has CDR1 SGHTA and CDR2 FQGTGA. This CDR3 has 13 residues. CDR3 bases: TGTGCCAGCAGTTTAAGACCCACCTACGAGCAGTACTTC. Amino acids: CASSLRPTYEQYF.

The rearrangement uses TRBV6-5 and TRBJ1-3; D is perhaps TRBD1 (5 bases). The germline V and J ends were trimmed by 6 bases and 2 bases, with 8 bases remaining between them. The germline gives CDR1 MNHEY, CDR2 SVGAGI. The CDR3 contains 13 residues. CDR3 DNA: TGTGCCAGCAGCCGAGGGGCTGGAAACACCATATATTTT. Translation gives CASSRGAGNTIYF.

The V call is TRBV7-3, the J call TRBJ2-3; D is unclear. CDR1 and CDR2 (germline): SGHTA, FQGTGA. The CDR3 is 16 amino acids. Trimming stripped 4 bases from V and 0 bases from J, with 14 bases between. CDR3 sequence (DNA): TGTGCCAGCAGCTCCCTTCCTAGGAGAAGCACAGATACGCAGTATTTT. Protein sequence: CASSSLPRRSTDTQYF.

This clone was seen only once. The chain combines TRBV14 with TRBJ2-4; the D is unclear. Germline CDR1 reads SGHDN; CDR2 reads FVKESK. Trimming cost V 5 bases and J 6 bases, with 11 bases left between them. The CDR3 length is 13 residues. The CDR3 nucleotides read TGTGCCAGCAGCGCCGAGGCTGTAAACATTCAGTACTTC. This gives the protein CASSAEAVNIQYF.

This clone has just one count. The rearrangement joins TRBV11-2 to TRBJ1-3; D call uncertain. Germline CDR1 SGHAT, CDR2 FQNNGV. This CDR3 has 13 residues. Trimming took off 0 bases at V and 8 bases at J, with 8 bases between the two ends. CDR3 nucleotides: TGTGCCAGCAGCTTAGAAGGCCGGGACACCATATATTTT. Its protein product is CASSLEGRDTIYF.

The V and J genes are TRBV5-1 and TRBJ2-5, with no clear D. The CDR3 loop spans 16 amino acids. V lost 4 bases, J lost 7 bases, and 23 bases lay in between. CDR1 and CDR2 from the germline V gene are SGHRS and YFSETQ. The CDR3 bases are TGCGCCAGCAGCCTGGCGACTCTGACCGCCTCGGGGACCCAGTACTTC. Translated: CASSLATLTASGTQYF. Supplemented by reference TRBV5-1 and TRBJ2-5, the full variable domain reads KAGVTQTPRYLIKTRGQQVTLSCSPISGHRSVSWYQQTPGQGLQFLFEYFSETQRNKGNFPGRFSGRQFSNSRSEMNVSTLELGDSALYLCASSLATLTASGTQYFGPGTRLLVL.

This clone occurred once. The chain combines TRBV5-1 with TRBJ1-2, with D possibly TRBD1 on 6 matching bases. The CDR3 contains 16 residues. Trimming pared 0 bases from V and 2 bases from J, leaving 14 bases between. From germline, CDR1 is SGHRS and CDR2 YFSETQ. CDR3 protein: CASSLEVQGPNYGYTF. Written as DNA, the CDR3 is TGCGCCAGCAGCTTGGAGGTGCAGGGGCCCAACTATGGCTACACCTTC.

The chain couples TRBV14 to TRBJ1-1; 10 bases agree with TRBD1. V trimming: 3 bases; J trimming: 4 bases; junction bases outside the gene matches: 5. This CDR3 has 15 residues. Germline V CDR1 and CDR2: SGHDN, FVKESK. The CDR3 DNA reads TGTGCCAGCAGCCATTGGGACAGGGGCACCACTGAAGCTTTCTTT. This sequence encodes CASSHWDRGTTEAFF.

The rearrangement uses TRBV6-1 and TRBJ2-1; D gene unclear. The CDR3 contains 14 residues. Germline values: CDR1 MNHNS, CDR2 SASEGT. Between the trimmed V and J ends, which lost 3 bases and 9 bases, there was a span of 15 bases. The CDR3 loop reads CASSDPLTASEQFF. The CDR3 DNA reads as TGTGCCAGCAGTGACCCTCTTACGGCGAGTGAGCAGTTCTTC.

As DNA, the CDR3 is TGTGCCAGCAGCACGACAGGAAAGAACACTGAAGCTTTCTTT. It yields the protein CASSTTGKNTEAFF. The chain has TRBV14 and TRBJ1-1, with D possibly TRBD1 on 6 matching bases. Trimming left V 5 bases short and J 1 base short, with 11 bases between. CDR3 length: 14 residues. Germline V gene sequence: CDR1 SGHDN, CDR2 FVKESK.

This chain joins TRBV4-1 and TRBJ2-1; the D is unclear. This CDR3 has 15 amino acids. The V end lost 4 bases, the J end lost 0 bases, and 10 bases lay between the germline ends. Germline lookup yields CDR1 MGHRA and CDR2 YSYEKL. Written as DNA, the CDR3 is TGCGCCAGCAGCCCTTCGATGGGCTCCTACAATGAGCAGTTCTTC. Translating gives CASSPSMGSYNEQFF.